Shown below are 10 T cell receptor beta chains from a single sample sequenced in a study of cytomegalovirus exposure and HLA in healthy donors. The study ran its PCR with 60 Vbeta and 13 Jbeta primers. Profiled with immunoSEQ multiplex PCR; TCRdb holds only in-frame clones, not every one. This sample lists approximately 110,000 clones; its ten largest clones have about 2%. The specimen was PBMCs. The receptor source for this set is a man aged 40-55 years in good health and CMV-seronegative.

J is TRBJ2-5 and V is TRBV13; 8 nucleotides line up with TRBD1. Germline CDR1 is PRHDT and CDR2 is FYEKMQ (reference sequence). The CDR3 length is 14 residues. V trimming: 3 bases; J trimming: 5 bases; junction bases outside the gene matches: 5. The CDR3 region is CASSLRQGMETQYF. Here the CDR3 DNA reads TGTGCCAGCAGCTTGAGACAGGGGATGGAGACCCAGTACTTC.

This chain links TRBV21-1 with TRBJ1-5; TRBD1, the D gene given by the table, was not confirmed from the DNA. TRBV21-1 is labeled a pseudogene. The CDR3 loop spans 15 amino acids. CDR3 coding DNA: TGTGCCAGCAGCAAAGAGTACAGCCTCAATCAGCCCCAGCATTTT. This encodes CASSKEYSLNQPQHF.

The DNA of the CDR3 is TGTGCCAGCAGTAAGGACATCTCTGGAAACACCATATATTTT. The encoded protein is CASSKDISGNTIYF. The J gene is TRBJ1-3, the V gene TRBV6-5; possibly TRBD1 for D (5 bases). Germline V gives CDR1 MNHEY, CDR2 SVGAGI. With 5 bases removed from V and 0 bases from J, the gap between germline ends came to 8 bases. The CDR3 runs 14 residues.

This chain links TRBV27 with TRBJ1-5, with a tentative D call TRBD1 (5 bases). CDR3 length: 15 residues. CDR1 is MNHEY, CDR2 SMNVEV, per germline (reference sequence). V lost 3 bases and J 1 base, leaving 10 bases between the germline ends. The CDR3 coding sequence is TGTGCCAGCAGTTTCGGGCAGGGAAGCAATCAGCCCCAGCATTTT. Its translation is CASSFGQGSNQPQHF.

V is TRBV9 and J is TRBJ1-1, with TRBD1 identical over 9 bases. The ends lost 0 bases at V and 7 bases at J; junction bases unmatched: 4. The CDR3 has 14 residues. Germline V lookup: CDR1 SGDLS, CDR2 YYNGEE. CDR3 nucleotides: TGTGCCAGCAGCGTAGGGGACAGGGCCCGTGAAGCTTTCTTT. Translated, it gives CASSVGDRAREAFF.

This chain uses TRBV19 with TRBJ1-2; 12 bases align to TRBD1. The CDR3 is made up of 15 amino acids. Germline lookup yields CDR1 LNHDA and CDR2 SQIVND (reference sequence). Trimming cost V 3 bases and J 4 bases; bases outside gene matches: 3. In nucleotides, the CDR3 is TGTGCCAGTAGTATGGGACAGGGGGCTCGCTATGGCTACACCTTC. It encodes CASSMGQGARYGYTF.

The CDR3 bases are TGTGCCAGCAGTGAAAGACTAGTAGAGACCCAGTACTTC. Translation gives CASSERLVETQYF. This chain links TRBV2 with TRBJ2-5; D may be TRBD2 (6 bases). V dropped 2 bases and J dropped 4 bases, with 8 bases sitting between them. Germline V gene data show CDR1 as SNHLY and CDR2 as FYNNEI. The CDR3 contains 13 residues.

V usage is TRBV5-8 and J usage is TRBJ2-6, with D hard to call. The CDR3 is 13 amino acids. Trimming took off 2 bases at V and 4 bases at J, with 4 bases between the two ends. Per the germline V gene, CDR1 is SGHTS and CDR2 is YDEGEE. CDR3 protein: CASSFIGANVLTF. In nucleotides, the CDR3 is TGTGCCAGCAGCTTCATCGGGGCCAACGTCCTGACTTTC.

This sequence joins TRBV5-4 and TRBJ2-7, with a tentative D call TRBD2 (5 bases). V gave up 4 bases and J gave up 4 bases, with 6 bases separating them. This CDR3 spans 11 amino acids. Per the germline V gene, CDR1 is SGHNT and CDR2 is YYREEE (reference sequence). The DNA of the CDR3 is TGTGCCAGCAGCGGGGAGTACGAGCAGTACTTC. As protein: CASSGEYEQYF. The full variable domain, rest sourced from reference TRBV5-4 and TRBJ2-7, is ETGVTQSPTHLIKTRGQQVTLRCSSQSGHNTVSWYQQALGQGPQFIFQYYREEENGRGNFPPRFSGLQFPNYSSELNVNALELDDSALYLCASSGEYEQYFGPGTRLTVT.

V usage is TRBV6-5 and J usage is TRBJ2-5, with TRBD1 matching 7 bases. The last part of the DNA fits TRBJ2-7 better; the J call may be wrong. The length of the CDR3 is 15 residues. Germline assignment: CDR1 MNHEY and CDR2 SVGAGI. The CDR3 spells CASSAEGAGGYEQYF. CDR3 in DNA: TGTGCCAGCAGTGCCGAGGGGGCTGGGGGCTACGAGCAGTACTTC.